These T cell receptor beta chains were read from a single sample in a study of beta chain features in type 1 diabetes. Profiling relied on immunoSEQ multiplex PCR, and the TCRdb table lists in-frame clones only, not all of them. The sample consists of nearly 250,000 clones, roughly 14% of them appearing once. The source material was naive CD4+ T cells from blood. The receptor source for this set is a woman in her forties in good health. Each CDR3 is given with its conserved first and last residue. Each record gives: clone size, D gene, V gene, J gene, CDR3 protein, CDR3 DNA. A D gene is named only where the DNA matches it firmly. The size field is filled for only some rows; it gives once, few, many or a size class.

>-|TRBD2|TRBV11-2|TRBJ2-3
CASNSGSTDTQYF
TGTGCCAGCAATAGCGGGAGCACAGATACGCAGTATTTT
>-|TRBD1|TRBV6-6|TRBJ1-1
CASSYGQGGDTEAFF
TGTGCCAGCAGTTACGGACAGGGAGGGGACACTGAAGCTTTCTTT
>-|-|TRBV6-5|TRBJ2-5
CASRLFWTQYF
TGTGCCAGTCGTCTATTTTGGACCCAGTACTTC
>-|TRBD2|TRBV6-1|TRBJ2-3
CASNPSGGASTQYF
TGTGCCAGCAACCCTAGCGGGGGGGCCAGTACGCAGTATTTT
>-|TRBD1|TRBV11-2|TRBJ2-7
CASSSSLDRGTYEQYF
TGTGCCAGCAGCTCTTCCCTAGACAGGGGGACCTACGAGCAGTACTTC
>-|-|TRBV2|TRBJ1-2
CASRGRGEISYTF
TGTGCCAGCAGGGGCCGGGGGGAAATCAGCTACACCTTC
>-|-|TRBV11-2|TRBJ2-3
CASSLGAGSTDTQYF
TGTGCCAGCAGCTTAGGGGCGGGGTCCACAGATACGCAGTATTTT
>-|-|TRBV4-1|TRBJ1-6
CASSPLPFPIEDSPLHF
TGCGCCAGCAGCCCTCTGCCCTTCCCGATAGAGGATTCACCCCTCCACTTT
>few|TRBD1|TRBV29-1|TRBJ1-2
CSVEDQEGASGYTF
TGCAGCGTTGAAGATCAGGAGGGGGCTAGTGGCTACACCTTC
>few|TRBD2|TRBV5-1|TRBJ2-5
CASSPLAGVQETQYF
TGCGCCAGCAGCCCCTTAGCGGGGGTTCAAGAGACCCAGTACTTC
>-|TRBD1|TRBV7-9|TRBJ1-4
CASSLSAGQGDEKLFF
TGTGCCAGCAGCTTAAGCGCAGGACAGGGAGATGAAAAACTGTTTTTT
>-|TRBD2|TRBV9|TRBJ2-4
CASSVAGGPKNIQYF
TGTGCCAGCAGCGTAGCGGGGGGGCCTAAGAACATTCAGTACTTC
>-|TRBD2|TRBV9|TRBJ2-1
CASSVSSELAGGPYNEQFF
TGTGCCAGCAGCGTATCCTCGGAACTAGCGGGGGGGCCTTACAATGAGCAGTTCTTC
>-|TRBD2|TRBV9|TRBJ2-5
CASSGGLAEETQYF
TGTGCCAGCAGCGGGGGACTAGCGGAAGAGACCCAGTACTTC
>few|TRBD1|TRBV18|TRBJ2-7
CASSSDRGSPYEQYF
TGTGCCAGCTCAAGTGACAGGGGGAGCCCCTACGAGCAGTACTTC
>-|TRBD1|TRBV4-1|TRBJ2-7
CASSHTGGSGEQYF
TGCGCCAGCAGCCACACAGGGGGCTCGGGGGAGCAGTACTTC
>few|TRBD2|TRBV5-1|TRBJ2-7
CASSSGLAGGVGEQYF
TGCGCCAGCAGCTCGGGACTAGCGGGAGGTGTGGGGGAGCAGTACTTC
>few|TRBD1|TRBV29-1|TRBJ1-1
CSVMTRPGQGDVNTEAFF
TGCAGCGTTATGACGCGACCGGGACAGGGGGACGTGAACACTGAAGCTTTCTTT
>-|TRBD1|TRBV27|TRBJ1-2
CASSLRQGEDYGYTF
TGTGCCAGCAGTCTGAGACAGGGGGAGGATTATGGCTACACCTTC
>-|-|TRBV5-4|TRBJ1-2
CASSPQQYPYGYTF
TGTGCCAGCAGCCCACAACAGTACCCCTATGGCTACACCTTC
>few|TRBD2|TRBV7-2|TRBJ2-7
CASSATSGGAYEQYF
TGTGCCAGCAGCGCTACTAGCGGGGGGGCCTACGAGCAGTACTTC
>few|TRBD1|TRBV18|TRBJ2-2
CASSLGQVWNTGELFF
TGTGCCAGCTCACTTGGACAGGTCTGGAACACCGGGGAGCTGTTTTTT
>few|TRBD2|TRBV29-1|TRBJ2-7
CSAGGNPTYEQYF
TGCAGCGCGGGGGGGAACCCCACCTACGAGCAGTACTTC
>few|-|TRBV6-1|TRBJ1-2
CASSGRGGMGGYTF
TGTGCCAGCAGTGGTAGGGGAGGGATGGGTGGCTACACCTTC
>few|-|TRBV7-6|TRBJ2-7
CASSLRQGISYEQYF
TGTGCCAGCAGCTTAAGGCAGGGAATTTCCTACGAGCAGTACTTC
>-|-|TRBV7-9|TRBJ2-2
CASSLLLGGELFF
TGTGCCAGCAGCTTACTCCTCGGCGGGGAGCTGTTTTTT
>-|TRBD2|TRBV5-1|TRBJ2-1
CASSLPSGVNEQFF
TGCGCCAGCAGCTTGCCTAGCGGGGTTAATGAGCAGTTCTTC
>few|TRBD1|TRBV5-1|TRBJ1-2
CASSSGTEVGYTF
TGCGCCAGCAGCTCCGGGACAGAAGTTGGCTACACCTTC
>-|TRBD1|TRBV9|TRBJ2-2
CASSVGQGRWTGELFF
TGTGCCAGCAGCGTAGGACAGGGAAGGTGGACCGGGGAGCTGTTTTTT
>-|-|TRBV2|TRBJ2-7
CASRGSSTKEQYF
TGTGCCAGCAGGGGGTCTAGCACCAAGGAGCAGTACTTC
>few|-|TRBV7-2|TRBJ2-3
CASSLGRQGKDTQYF
TGTGCCAGCAGCTTAGGCCGGCAGGGAAAAGATACGCAGTATTTT
>-|-|TRBV5-1|TRBJ1-4
CASSPRGEKLFF
TGCGCCAGCAGCCCGCGGGGGGAAAAACTGTTTTTT
>few|TRBD2|TRBV18|TRBJ2-3
CASSPRAGGEEDTQYF
TGTGCCAGCTCACCACGCGCGGGGGGGGAAGAAGATACGCAGTATTTT
>-|TRBD1|TRBV27|TRBJ2-7
CASSLRQGISYEQYF
TGTGCCAGCAGTTTGCGACAGGGGATCTCCTACGAGCAGTACTTC